This note documents a single T cell receptor (beta chain) sequence. Its antigen remains unidentified. Only in-frame clones appear in the TCRdb table, and some are missing; sequencing was by immunoSEQ multiplex PCR. The sample holds some 2,600 clones; around three quarters are singletons and the top ten take around 9.5%. This specimen comes from a study of immune cell composition in non-small cell lung cancer. Study results and caveats: Tumour-associated clones >0.5% occurred in approximately 32% of adenocarcinomas, roughly 80% of squamous.

The material sequenced was lung tumor tissue. The sequence was obtained from a human donor with non-small cell lung cancer.

The CDR3 spells CASSYGSGQFADTQYF. The CDR3 bases are TGTGCCAGCAGCTATGGGTCAGGACAGTTCGCAGATACGCAGTATTTT. This rearrangement joins TRBV9 to TRBJ2-3; possibly TRBD1 for D (6 bases). The CDR3 consists of 16 residues. Germline V gene sequence: CDR1 SGDLS, CDR2 YYNGEE. The V gene lost 4 bases and the J gene lost 4 bases, with 19 bases spanning the gap.